Below, 27 T cell receptor beta chains from the same sample are listed, as sequenced in a study of blood T cell repertoires in COVID-19. Clones were sequenced by immunoSEQ multiplex PCR, and TCRdb holds only the in-frame ones, with some missing. Among about 210,000 clones, roughly 84% were seen once, and the ten largest hold about 10%. Source material: peripheral blood. These receptors came from a woman of 80 years or more with COVID-19, enrolled during active disease.

J is TRBJ2-1 and V is TRBV9, with D possibly being TRBD2 (5 bases). The CDR3 runs 16 residues. Germline V gene data show CDR1 as SGDLS and CDR2 as YYNGEE. Trimming pared 0 bases from V and 2 bases from J, leaving 12 bases between. The CDR3 region is CASSVEERRAYNEQFF. The CDR3 DNA follows: TGTGCCAGCAGCGTAGAGGAGCGGCGCGCCTACAATGAGCAGTTCTTC.

The chain recombines TRBV6-5 with TRBJ2-5; 10 bases match TRBD1. Germline CDR1 and CDR2: MNHEY and SVGAGI. The CDR3 consists of 16 residues. After removal of 2 bases from V and 5 bases from J, the junction contained 8 bases not matched to a gene. The CDR3, as DNA: TGTGCCAGCAGTTACACAGTGACAGGGGGCCAGGAGACCCAGTACTTC. Amino acids: CASSYTVTGGQETQYF.

The chain combines TRBV6-5 with TRBJ1-4; TRBD1 matches at 7 bases. V trimming: 7 bases; J trimming: 3 bases; junction bases outside the gene matches: 5. Germline V gives CDR1 MNHEY, CDR2 SVGAGI. The CDR3 contains 14 residues. CDR3 in amino acids: CASKTGESNEKLFF. The CDR3 DNA reads as TGTGCCAGCAAAACAGGGGAATCTAATGAAAAACTGTTTTTT.

The chain couples TRBV5-5 to TRBJ2-5, with TRBD1 matching over 7 bases. V lost 3 bases to trimming and J lost 4 bases; unmatched junction nucleotides: 9. The CDR3 has 15 amino acids. CDR1 and CDR2 from the germline V gene are SGHKS and YYEKEE (reference sequence). The CDR3 region has the DNA TGTGCCAGCAGCTACGAGGGGGACAGAGGAGAGACCCAGTACTTC. This codes for CASSYEGDRGETQYF.

On this clone itself: Other DNA sequences in this specimen translate into the identical CDR3. The chain combines TRBV5-1 with TRBJ1-1; D gene uncertain. The CDR3 is made up of 13 amino acids. Trimming shortened V by 4 bases and J by 0 bases, and 7 bases separated the two germline ends. Germline lookup yields CDR1 SGHRS and CDR2 YFSETQ. CDR3 DNA sequence: TGCGCCAGCAGCCTCAACATGAACACTGAAGCTTTCTTT. Protein: CASSLNMNTEAFF.

The chain is built from TRBV5-1 and TRBJ2-5; D may be TRBD1 (6 bases). Germline V gene data show CDR1 as SGHRS and CDR2 as YFSETQ. The CDR3 extends over 15 amino acids. The ends were cut back, 4 bases at V and 2 bases at J, with 15 bases in the middle. The CDR3 protein is CASSTPGRGQETQYF. CDR3 coding DNA: TGCGCCAGCAGCACGCCCGGCAGGGGACAAGAGACCCAGTACTTC.

As for this clone: The junction and the germline gene differ at one end; a read error may be behind it. V is TRBV7-2 and J is TRBJ2-1; TRBD2 matches at 11 bases. Germline CDR1 SGHTA, CDR2 FQGNSA. This CDR3 comprises 15 residues. The CDR3 DNA reads TGTGCCAGCAGCGTAGCGGGGGGGCGGGTCAATGAGCAGTTCTTC. This translates into CASSVAGGRVNEQFF. Variable domain in full (rest from reference TRBV7-2 and TRBJ2-1): GAGVSQSPSNKVTEKGKDVELRCDPISGHTALYWYRQSLGQGLEFLIYFQGNSAPDKSGLPSDRFSAERTGGSVSTLTIQRTQQEDSAVYLCASSVAGGRVNEQFFGPGTRLTVL.

The chain couples TRBV7-9 to TRBJ2-1; possibly TRBD2 for D (6 bases). The V gene's germline CDR1 is SEHNR and CDR2 FQNEAQ (reference sequence). The CDR3 consists of 15 residues. V was trimmed by 0 bases and J by 6 bases, leaving 12 bases between them. The CDR3 nucleotides are TGTGCCAGCAGCTTAGCCGGGACTCCCTTCAATGAGCAGTTCTTC. As protein: CASSLAGTPFNEQFF.

V and J are TRBV5-5 and TRBJ1-2, with D possibly being TRBD1 (5 bases). Germline CDR1 reads SGHKS; CDR2 reads YYEKEE (reference sequence). This CDR3 has 14 amino acids. V dropped 7 bases and J dropped 1 base, with 14 bases sitting between them. CDR3 DNA sequence: TGTGCCAGCCGATCCGAAGGGGTTAACTATGGCTACACCTTC. Its protein product is CASRSEGVNYGYTF.

The V and J genes are TRBV6-5 and TRBJ2-3; TRBD2 matches 9 bases. The CDR3 extends over 14 amino acids. V lost 6 bases and J lost 3; bases outside the gene matches: 4. Germline lookup yields CDR1 MNHEY and CDR2 SVGAGI. The CDR3 reads CASRAGGQTDTQYF. The CDR3 region has the DNA TGTGCCAGCAGGGCGGGGGGGCAGACAGATACGCAGTATTTT.

The J gene is TRBJ2-1, the V gene TRBV19; 13 positions agree with TRBD2. Looked up from germline, CDR1 is LNHDA and CDR2 is SQIVND (reference sequence). The trim removed 4 bases at V and 7 bases at J, leaving 4 bases unmatched. The CDR3 has 15 amino acids. DNA for the CDR3: TGTGCCAGTAGTAAAGGGACTAGCGGGGTTAATGAGCAGTTCTTC. Its protein is CASSKGTSGVNEQFF.

Here the CDR3 reads CASSEVTAGKEKLFF. The CDR3 DNA reads TGTGCCAGCAGTGAAGTGACGGCAGGGAAGGAAAAACTGTTTTTT. The chain carries TRBV6-1 and TRBJ1-4; D might be TRBD1 (5 bases). The ends were cut back, 1 base at V and 8 bases at J, with 14 bases in the middle. The CDR3 is 15 amino acids. Germline loops: CDR1 MNHNS, CDR2 SASEGT.

The chain is built from TRBV10-3 and TRBJ2-2; 9 bases fit TRBD2. The J segment lost 5 bases and the V segment lost 6 bases, leaving 4 bases of the junction unmatched. CDR3 size: 14 residues. Germline V lookup: CDR1 ENHRY, CDR2 SYGVKD. The CDR3 protein is CAIRGLARTGELFF. The CDR3 DNA follows: TGTGCCATCAGGGGACTAGCCCGAACCGGGGAGCTGTTTTTT.

V is TRBV28 and J is TRBJ1-5; no firm D call. Trimming removed 4 bases at V and 5 bases at J, with 9 bases between. The CDR3 is made up of 13 amino acids. In germline, CDR1 is MDHEN, CDR2 SYDVKM. CDR3 coding DNA: TGTGCCAGCAGTTGGACTCTAGATCAGCCCCAGCATTTT. Residues: CASSWTLDQPQHF.

This clone was seen a single time. The chain carries TRBV24-1 and TRBJ2-2, with 7 nucleotides matching TRBD1. In germline, CDR1 is KGHDR, CDR2 SFDVKD. V was clipped by 4 bases and J by 5 bases; unmatched bases: 3. The CDR3 extends over 14 amino acids. The CDR3 loop is CATSEATGTGELFF. CDR3 bases: TGTGCCACCAGTGAAGCGACAGGGACCGGGGAGCTGTTTTTT.

This clone was seen a single time. This sequence joins TRBV11-3 and TRBJ2-6; 8 nucleotides align to TRBD1. Per germline, CDR1 SGHNT and CDR2 YENEEA. Germline trimming cut 4 bases from V and 2 bases from J; bases unmatched to any gene: 4. The CDR3 contains 16 residues. CDR3 sequence (DNA): TGTGCCAGCAGCTCCCCCAGGGGGCCTGGGGCCAACGTCCTGACTTTC. This sequence encodes CASSSPRGPGANVLTF.

The rearrangement uses TRBV6-5 and TRBJ1-2, with D possibly matching TRBD1 (6 bases). V was cut by 5 bases and J by 5 bases, with 12 bases left in between. The V gene's germline CDR1 is MNHEY and CDR2 SVGAGI. CDR3 size: 13 residues. CDR3: CASSRTGQYGYTF. CDR3 in DNA: TGTGCCAGCAGTCGTACAGGGCAATATGGCTACACCTTC.

This sequence joins TRBV28 and TRBJ1-1; TRBD1 might be the D (6 bases). The V end was cut by 8 bases, the J end by 1 base, with 23 bases between. The CDR3 length is 17 residues. CDR1 MDHEN and CDR2 SYDVKM come from the germline V gene. DNA for the CDR3: TGTGCCAGCGGACAGACAGGAACGACCAGAACGAACACTGAAGCTTTCTTT. Translating it yields CASGQTGTTRTNTEAFF.

The chain links TRBV2 to TRBJ1-1; no firm D call. V was pared by 6 bases and J by 9 bases, with 14 bases between. This CDR3 is 12 amino acids long. CDR1 is SNHLY and CDR2 is FYNNEI in the germline V gene. The CDR3 protein is CASRFSTHKAFF. The CDR3 nucleotides are TGTGCCAGCAGATTCTCTACCCATAAAGCTTTCTTT.

The V call is TRBV19, the J call TRBJ1-5; D is possibly TRBD1 (5 bases). Germline CDR1 is LNHDA and CDR2 is SQIVND (reference sequence). The CDR3 totals 15 residues. Trimming stripped 8 bases from V and 3 bases from J, with 17 bases between. This chain's CDR3 is CASSGSGGPNQPQHF. The CDR3 coding sequence is TGTGCCAGTTCTGGGAGCGGGGGACCCAATCAGCCCCAGCATTTT. The variable domain in full, completed from reference TRBV19 and TRBJ1-5, reads DGGITQSPKYLFRKEGQNVTLSCEQNLNHDAMYWYRQDPGQGLRLIYYSQIVNDFQKGDIAEGYSVSREKKESFPLTVTSAQKNPTAFYLCASSGSGGPNQPQHFGDGTRLSIL.

This chain connects TRBV6-2 or TRBV6-3 to TRBJ1-2; perhaps TRBD1 as D (5 bases). Trimming cost V 2 bases and J 2 bases, with 12 bases left between them. This CDR3 region has 15 residues. Looked up from germline, CDR1 is MNHEY and CDR2 is SVGEGT. CDR3 sequence: CASSYKLEGNYGYTF. CDR3 nucleotides: TGTGCCAGCAGTTACAAGTTGGAGGGGAACTATGGCTACACCTTC.

The gene calls are TRBV9 and TRBJ1-6; 7 nucleotides agree with TRBD1. Germline CDR1 reads SGDLS; CDR2 reads YYNGEE. With 3 bases clipped from V and 5 bases from J, the junction kept 8 bases outside the gene matches. The CDR3 covers 16 residues. This CDR3 reads CASSAATGPDNSPLHF. CDR3 nucleotide sequence: TGTGCCAGCAGCGCGGCGACAGGGCCGGATAATTCACCCCTCCACTTT.

This chain uses TRBV6-5 with TRBJ1-6, with unresolved D. This CDR3 has 15 amino acids. V was pared by 0 bases and J by 8 bases, with 11 bases between. Per the germline V gene, CDR1 is MNHEY and CDR2 is SVGAGI. CDR3 DNA: TGTGCCAGCAGTTACTCGAGATTTGCGGATTCACCCCTCCACTTT. The encoded protein is CASSYSRFADSPLHF.

The V gene is TRBV14, the J gene TRBJ2-7; possible D gene TRBD1, 5 bases. This CDR3 region has 15 residues. Germline CDR1 and CDR2: SGHDN and FVKESK. The V end lost 0 bases, the J end lost 5 bases, and 14 bases lay between the germline ends. CDR3 in amino acids: CASSQDTGFWDEQYF. The CDR3 DNA follows: TGTGCCAGCAGCCAAGACACAGGATTCTGGGACGAGCAGTACTTC.

This clone was seen only a few times. This chain uses TRBV2 with TRBJ1-1; tentative D call: TRBD1 (6 bases). The CDR3 has 13 residues. Germline CDR1 is SNHLY and CDR2 is FYNNEI. The V gene lost 3 bases and the J gene lost 1 base, with 6 bases spanning the gap. The CDR3 nucleotides read TGTGCCAGCAGTGAGACAGGGAACACTGAAGCTTTCTTT. It codes for CASSETGNTEAFF.

V usage is TRBV10-3 and J usage is TRBJ1-1; D might be TRBD1 (6 bases). CDR1 and CDR2 (germline): ENHRY, SYGVKD. Trimming took 6 bases from V and 4 from J, leaving 15 bases between them. The CDR3 length is 14 residues. Here the CDR3 reads CAIREQGGSTEAFF. Here the CDR3 DNA reads TGTGCCATCAGGGAACAGGGTGGCAGCACTGAAGCTTTCTTT.

This chain joins TRBV18 and TRBJ1-2; 7 nucleotides align to TRBD1. The CDR3 is 15 amino acids. The V gene end was trimmed by 2 bases and the J gene end by 4 bases; junction bases not matched to a gene: 7. Germline CDR1 reads KGHSH; CDR2 reads LQKENI. CDR3 nucleotides: TGTGCCAGCTCACCAGGGACAGATGCGGGCTATGGCTACACCTTC. Residues: CASSPGTDAGYGYTF.